Below are 20 T cell receptor beta chains sequenced from a single sample in a study of regulatory T cells in long-lasting Graves disease. Both iRepertoire HTBI primers and Arm-PCR of CDR3 regions were used to build the TCR beta libraries. MiXCR, applied by TCRdb to the multiplex PCR reads, yields one record per CDR3 protein. The sample comprises roughly 410,000 distinct CDR3 sequences, over 14% of which are singletons, and about 8.3% rests with the top ten. Time point noted: newly diagnosed GD, antithyroid drugs for less than 3 months. PBMCs provided the RNA from which the TCR library was made. In addition, the sample was reused for a study of T cells in Graves' hyperthyroidism and ophthalmopathy.

The sample in question was peripheral blood mononuclear cells (PBMCs), obtained at new diagnosis, from a patient treated with antithyroid drugs. All receptors come from a woman aged 40 to 49 with Graves disease.

This clonotype showed up just a few times. V gene TRBV4-1 combines with J gene TRBJ1-2; D not resolved. This CDR3 has 15 amino acids. Trimming stripped 0 bases from V and 8 bases from J, with 16 bases between. Germline-derived CDR1 and CDR2 are MGHRA and YSYEKL. The CDR3 sequence is CASSQDRQSWEGYTF. Here the CDR3 DNA reads TGCGCCAGCAGCCAAGACCGCCAGTCATGGGAGGGCTACACCTTC.

This clonotype was observed many times. V usage is TRBV2 and J usage is TRBJ2-3; the D is unclear. The CDR3 contains 15 residues. Between the trimmed V and J ends, which lost 1 base and 2 bases, there was a span of 10 bases. The germline V gene encodes CDR1 SNHLY and CDR2 FYNNEI. The CDR3 bases are TGTGCCAGCAGTGAAGATCGAAATCCCACAGATACGCAGTATTTT. This translates into CASSEDRNPTDTQYF.

The genes are TRBV27 and TRBJ1-5; D perhaps matches TRBD1 (6 bases). Germline loops: CDR1 MNHEY, CDR2 SMNVEV (reference sequence). This CDR3 contains 14 residues. V was pared by 6 bases and J by 8 bases, with 17 bases between. The CDR3 region is CASSRGQLQEPQHF. The CDR3 DNA reads TGTGCCAGCAGCCGAGGACAGTTACAGGAGCCCCAGCATTTT.

This clonotype was observed a handful of times. The CDR3 DNA reads as TGTGCCAGCAGCTCGGACGGGACAAACTATGGCTACACCTTC. This gives the protein CASSSDGTNYGYTF. The chain has TRBV5-6 and TRBJ1-2; D is perhaps TRBD1 (6 bases). This CDR3 contains 14 residues. The V end lost 3 bases, the J end lost 2 bases, and 11 bases lay between the germline ends. The germline gives CDR1 SGHDT, CDR2 YYEEEE. Combining the CDR3 with reference TRBV5-6 and TRBJ1-2 gives the whole variable domain DAGVTQSPTHLIKTRGQQVTLRCSPKSGHDTVSWYQQALGQGPQFIFQYYEEEERQRGNFPDRFSGHQFPNYSSELNVNALLLGDSALYLCASSSDGTNYGYTFGSGTRLTVV.

This clonotype appeared a few times. The rearrangement uses TRBV20-1 and TRBJ2-3; 7 bases match TRBD1. Germline V CDR1 and CDR2: DFQATT, SNEGSKA (reference sequence). The CDR3 loop spans 15 amino acids. The V segment lost 2 bases and the J segment 0 bases; nucleotides outside the gene matches: 5. The CDR3 bases are TGCAGTGCTAGACCGGGACAGCTTAGCACAGATACGCAGTATTTT. This translates into CSARPGQLSTDTQYF.

This clonotype was seen a few times. The chain carries TRBV19 and TRBJ1-2; a weak D match, TRBD1 (6 bases). The CDR3 extends over 15 amino acids. V was cut by 5 bases and J by 4 bases, with 17 bases left in between. CDR1 is LNHDA, CDR2 SQIVND, per germline (reference sequence). The CDR3 spells CASSRQAQGIYGYTF. CDR3 DNA sequence: TGTGCCAGTAGTCGACAGGCACAGGGCATCTATGGCTACACCTTC.

About this clonotype itself: Since a much larger clone is just one base distant, this may be a read error. V gene TRBV20-1 combines with J gene TRBJ2-1; 7 bases line up with TRBD2. CDR1 and CDR2 (germline): DFQATT, SNEGSKA (reference sequence). This CDR3 spans 14 amino acids. CDR3 nucleotides: TGCAGTGCTAGTAGCAGCGGGATTTACAATGAGCAGTCCTTC. Protein product: CSASSSGIYNEQSF.

The rearrangement links TRBV14 to TRBJ2-7; D ambiguous. Between the trimmed V and J ends, which lost 3 bases and 0 bases, there was a span of 15 bases. The CDR3 covers 16 residues. The germline V gene encodes CDR1 SGHDN and CDR2 FVKESK. The CDR3 sequence: CASSQSGRPYSYEQYF. CDR3 in DNA: TGTGCCAGCAGCCAGTCCGGAAGACCTTACTCCTACGAGCAGTACTTC.

This chain connects TRBV7-8 to TRBJ2-7; TRBD2 matches at 9 bases. Germline assignment: CDR1 SGHVS and CDR2 FQNEAQ. This CDR3 contains 16 residues. The V and J ends lost 5 bases and 6 bases, in that order; junction bases with no gene match: 14. CDR3 DNA: TGTGCCAGCAGCGAAGGTGGGGTAGCGGGAGTTTCCGAGCAGTACTTC. Amino acid sequence: CASSEGGVAGVSEQYF.

The V call is TRBV30, the J call TRBJ1-3; D remains unclear. From germline, CDR1 is GTSNPN and CDR2 SVGIG (reference sequence). This CDR3 has 13 amino acids. V lost 2 bases and J 0 bases, leaving 5 bases between the germline ends. The CDR3 spells CAWSKTSGNTIYF. The CDR3, as DNA: TGTGCCTGGAGTAAAACCTCTGGAAACACCATATATTTT.

The sample holds many counts of this clonotype. This sequence joins TRBV27 and TRBJ2-7; D is undetermined. Per the germline V gene, CDR1 is MNHEY and CDR2 is SMNVEV (reference sequence). Trimming left V 2 bases short and J 0 bases short, with 8 bases between. This CDR3 comprises 14 residues. In DNA form, the CDR3 reads TGTGCCAGCAGTTTAACCATAAGCTCCTACGAGCAGTACTTC. As protein: CASSLTISSYEQYF.

The chain joins TRBV10-3 to TRBJ2-3; possible D gene TRBD2, 5 bases. The V end was cut by 7 bases, the J end by 0 bases, with 14 bases between. Per the germline V gene, CDR1 is ENHRY and CDR2 is SYGVKD. There are 15 residues in the CDR3. The CDR3 bases are TGTGCCATCATGCCCAGCGCGGGTAGCACAGATACGCAGTATTTT. It codes for CAIMPSAGSTDTQYF.

The sample holds many counts of this clonotype. The V and J genes are TRBV6-1 and TRBJ1-2; 10 nucleotides agree with TRBD1. The CDR3 extends over 12 amino acids. Trimming took 10 bases from V and 8 from J; bases not matched to a gene: 7. Germline-derived CDR1 and CDR2 are MNHNS and SASEGT. CDR3 nucleotide sequence: TGTGCCATATCGGACAGGGGGATAGGCTACACCTTC. It translates to CAISDRGIGYTF.

This clonotype showed up many times. V and J are TRBV2 and TRBJ2-2; D not certain. CDR1 and CDR2 from the germline V gene are SNHLY and FYNNEI. This CDR3 is built from 12 residues. Trimming removed 4 bases at V and 7 bases at J, with 7 bases between. The CDR3 sequence: CASSGLVGELFF. In DNA form, the CDR3 reads TGTGCCAGCAGTGGTCTAGTCGGGGAGCTGTTTTTT.

About this clonotype: Since a much larger clone is just one base distant, this may be a read error. The chain recombines TRBV7-2 with TRBJ1-5; perhaps TRBD1 as D (5 bases). V was trimmed by 5 bases and J by 5 bases, leaving 10 bases between them. Germline V gives CDR1 SGHTA, CDR2 FQGNSA. CDR3 length: 13 amino acids. The CDR3 reads CASSQGPHQPQHF. DNA of the CDR3: TGTGCCAGCAGCCAGGGACCCCATCAGCCCCAGCATTTT.

This clonotype came up a few times. V usage is TRBV6-2 or TRBV6-3 and J usage is TRBJ1-1, with a weak D call TRBD1 (6 bases). CDR1 is MNHEY and CDR2 is SVGEGT in the germline V gene. The CDR3 is 17 residues long. Trimming shortened V by 0 bases and J by 1 base, and 15 bases separated the two germline ends. For the CDR3, the DNA is TGTGCCAGCAGTTACTCAACCGCAGGGGCTGGGAACACTGAAGCTTTCTTT. Protein sequence: CASSYSTAGAGNTEAFF.

Note on this clonotype: Just one base apart from a much larger clone, this may be a read error. Because the CDR3 is missing its conserved closing phenylalanine or tryptophan, this is likely a read error. The chain links TRBV19 to TRBJ2-5, with D perhaps TRBD1 or TRBD2 (5 bases each). This CDR3 contains 13 residues. Trimming cost V 4 bases and J 3 bases, with 9 bases left between them. Germline V gene lookup returns CDR1 LNHDA and CDR2 SQIVND (reference sequence). The CDR3: CASSTRGEETQYL. For the CDR3, the DNA is TGTGCCAGTAGTACCCGGGGCGAAGAGACCCAGTACCTC.

This clonotype came up many times. The chain links TRBV7-2 to TRBJ2-2, with D possibly being TRBD1 (6 bases). The CDR3 sequence is 15 residues long. Trimming removed 5 bases at V and 0 bases at J, with 10 bases between. Germline V gives CDR1 SGHTA, CDR2 FQGNSA. The CDR3 DNA follows: TGTGCCAGCAGCCTACAGGGTACGAACACCGGGGAGCTGTTTTTT. Residues: CASSLQGTNTGELFF.

This chain links TRBV7-9 with TRBJ1-2; D gene unclear. The germline CDR1 and CDR2 sequences are SEHNR and FQNEAQ (reference sequence). The CDR3 loop spans 13 amino acids. V was clipped by 5 bases and J by 7 bases, with 14 bases between them. Here the CDR3 reads CASSSSSGAGYTF. DNA for the CDR3: TGTGCCAGCAGCAGCTCTTCAGGTGCTGGCTACACCTTC.

The sample holds many counts of this clonotype. This chain links TRBV27 with TRBJ2-7; 10 bases agree with TRBD1. The CDR3 length is 17 residues. Germline-derived CDR1 and CDR2 are MNHEY and SMNVEV (reference sequence). V was clipped by 3 bases and J by 5 bases; unmatched bases: 13. The CDR3 loop reads CASSFPETGTGDHEQYF. CDR3 nucleotides: TGTGCCAGCAGTTTCCCTGAGACCGGGACAGGGGACCACGAGCAGTACTTC.